This T cell receptor beta chain was recorded in a study of CD8 T cells in Susac syndrome. An amount of RNA that ranged from 0.5 to 1 ug was reverse transcribed with random hexamers. TCRdb redid the calling of the immunoSEQ multiplex PCR reads with MiXCR, one entry per CDR3 protein. The data show some 120,000 distinct CDR3 sequences, with 90% to 95% seen just once and over 0.1% held by the top ten. This CDR3 spans 14 amino acids. V dropped 4 bases and J dropped 4 bases, with 14 bases sitting between them. CDR1 MNHEY and CDR2 SVGAGI come from the germline V gene. This rearrangement joins TRBV6-5 to TRBJ2-7; D gene uncertain. The origin of this receptor is a human donor in good health. The sequencing input was CD4+ T cells from PBMCs. The CDR3 here is CASSSELVPYEQYF. The DNA of the CDR3 is TGTGCCAGCAGTTCCGAACTTGTACCATACGAGCAGTACTTC.